Each of the 32 T cell receptor beta chains below was sequenced from the same sample in a study of T cells after yellow fever vaccination. Each CDR3 protein gets one entry after TCRdb re-called the 5' RACE reads with MiXCR. The sample comprises 250,000 to 300,000 distinct CDR3 sequences, around 5.3% of which are singletons, and roughly 3.4% rests with the top ten. The sample here was CD4+ T cells sorted from PBMCs, taken on the day of the yellow fever booster vaccination. The origin of the receptors is a man aged 18 to 35 who received the YFV17D yellow fever vaccine.

V gene TRBV25-1 combines with J gene TRBJ1-6; the D is unclear. Germline V lookup: CDR1 MGHDK, CDR2 SYGVNS. The V end lost 4 bases, the J end lost 10 bases, and 11 bases lay between the germline ends. This CDR3 contains 13 residues. The CDR3 region is CASSAPLGSPLHF. The CDR3 DNA follows: TGTGCCAGCAGTGCCCCTCTGGGGTCACCCCTCCACTTT.

This rearrangement joins TRBV20-1 to TRBJ2-1, with 10 bases fitting TRBD2. Germline V gene sequence: CDR1 DFQATT, CDR2 SNEGSKA (reference sequence). The CDR3 runs 14 residues. The ends lost 3 bases at V and 9 bases at J; junction bases unmatched: 8. CDR3 nucleotides: TGCAGTGCTAGTCGGACTAGCGGTATCGGTGAGCAGTTCTTC. Translating it yields CSASRTSGIGEQFF.

The DNA for the CDR3 is TGCAGCGTTGGTTGGCAGAGTGATAGCAATCAGCCCCAGCATTTT. This translates into CSVGWQSDSNQPQHF. V and J are TRBV29-1 and TRBJ1-5; D remains ambiguous. Trimming cost V 4 bases and J 0 bases, with 13 bases left between them. Germline values: CDR1 SQVTM, CDR2 ANQGSEA. The CDR3 is 15 residues long.

This clonotype was observed many times. The chain carries TRBV20-1 and TRBJ2-5; possibly TRBD2 for D (6 bases). The CDR3 runs to 15 residues. The germline gives CDR1 DFQATT, CDR2 SNEGSKA (reference sequence). Trimming took off 3 bases at V and 4 bases at J, with 18 bases between the two ends. This CDR3 is CSASVTGTPLETQYF. In DNA form, the CDR3 reads TGCAGTGCTAGTGTAACCGGGACTCCACTAGAGACCCAGTACTTC.

This clonotype showed up just a few times. The chain uses TRBV6-1 and TRBJ1-6; D is ambiguous. Germline CDR1 MNHNS, CDR2 SASEGT. The ends were cut back, 6 bases at V and 8 bases at J, with 8 bases in the middle. CDR3 length: 12 residues. As DNA, the CDR3 is TGTGCCAGCAGGCCTCCGGATTCACCCCTCCACTTT. It translates to CASRPPDSPLHF.

For this clonotype: This may be a read error, as it is one base from a much larger clone. J is TRBJ2-3 and V is TRBV1. TRBV1 is shown as a pseudogene. The CDR3 length is 15 residues. The DNA for the CDR3 is TGCACCAGCGGCCATGAAGAAGGTCCCACAGATACGCAGTATTTT. Its translation: CTSGHEEGPTDTQYF.

The CDR3 sequence: CASSQLPGSGNTIYF. Written as DNA, the CDR3 is TGTGCCAGCAGTCAATTACCGGGCTCTGGAAACACCATATATTTT. This chain uses TRBV2 with TRBJ1-3, with no clear D. V shed 5 bases and J shed 0 bases, with 11 bases lying between them. The CDR3 sequence is 15 residues long. The germline gives CDR1 SNHLY, CDR2 FYNNEI.

The CDR3: CASSEEQETQYF. For the CDR3, the DNA is TGTGCCAGCAGTGAAGAGCAAGAGACCCAGTACTTC. This chain links TRBV2 with TRBJ2-5; no clear D. The CDR3 sequence is 12 residues long. V lost 1 base and J lost 2, with 2 bases in between. Germline V gene sequence: CDR1 SNHLY, CDR2 FYNNEI. The whole variable domain, filled in from reference TRBV2 and TRBJ2-5, reads EPEVTQTPSHQVTQMGQEVILRCVPISNHLYFYWYRQILGQKVEFLVSFYNNEISEKSEIFDDQFSVERPDGSNFTLKIRSTKLEDSAMYFCASSEEQETQYFGPGTRLLVL.

The sample holds many counts of this clonotype. J is TRBJ2-5 and V is TRBV6-2 or TRBV6-3; TRBD1 is a possible D gene (6 bases). Trimming took 10 bases from V and 4 from J, leaving 13 bases between them. The V gene's germline CDR1 is MNHEY and CDR2 SVGEGT. The length of the CDR3 is 12 residues. The CDR3 loop is CATQQGSETQYF. CDR3 DNA: TGTGCCACCCAACAGGGTTCAGAGACCCAGTACTTC.

The DNA for the CDR3 is TGCGCCAGCAGCTTGCTCCAGGGTGAGACCCAGTACTTC. Protein sequence: CASSLLQGETQYF. This chain links TRBV5-1 with TRBJ2-5, with D possibly TRBD1 on 5 matching bases. The ends were cut back, 1 base at V and 5 bases at J, with 9 bases in the middle. Germline V gene lookup returns CDR1 SGHRS and CDR2 YFSETQ. The CDR3 consists of 13 residues.

V is TRBV5-1 and J is TRBJ1-1, with D tentatively TRBD1 (5 bases). Germline CDR1 is SGHRS and CDR2 is YFSETQ. The ends were cut back, 7 bases at V and 0 bases at J, with 10 bases in the middle. The CDR3 has 13 residues. This chain's CDR3 is CASQGALNTEAFF. The DNA for the CDR3 is TGCGCCAGCCAAGGGGCCCTGAACACTGAAGCTTTCTTT.

The V and J genes are TRBV5-4 and TRBJ1-4; no clear D gene. CDR1 SGHNT and CDR2 YYREEE come from the germline V gene (reference sequence). The CDR3 runs 14 residues. Trimming removed 4 bases from V and 5 bases from J, with 12 bases in between. The CDR3 bases are TGTGCCAGCAGCCGGGATGCAAAGAATGAAAAACTGTTTTTT. Protein product: CASSRDAKNEKLFF.

This clonotype was recorded many times. The J gene is TRBJ1-2, the V gene TRBV5-5, with a possible D match to TRBD1 (5 bases). V lost 4 bases to trimming and J lost 0 bases, with 16 bases between them. The length of the CDR3 is 16 residues. Germline V CDR1 and CDR2: SGHKS, YYEKEE (reference sequence). As DNA, the CDR3 is TGTGCCAGCAGCCCGAGTAACCCGGGGCCTAACTATGGCTACACCTTC. This gives the protein CASSPSNPGPNYGYTF.

This clonotype appeared a few times. The V gene is TRBV7-2, the J gene TRBJ1-1; 8 bases fit TRBD1. With 5 bases clipped from V and 10 bases from J, the junction kept 12 bases outside the gene matches. CDR1 and CDR2 (germline): SGHTA, FQGNSA. The CDR3 sequence is 14 residues long. CDR3: CASSLDRGEMRAFF. The CDR3, as DNA: TGTGCCAGCAGCCTCGACAGGGGAGAAATGAGAGCTTTCTTT.

The chain carries TRBV6-2 or TRBV6-3 and TRBJ1-2, with a tentative D call TRBD1 (6 bases). Deletions cut 5 bases from V and 3 bases from J, with 10 bases between. This CDR3 region has 13 residues. From germline, CDR1 is MNHEY and CDR2 SVGEGT. The CDR3 sequence: CASSRQEYYGYTF. In nucleotides, the CDR3 is TGTGCCAGCAGTCGACAGGAGTACTATGGCTACACCTTC.

Many counts were recorded for this clonotype. The V and J genes are TRBV5-1 and TRBJ1-4; tentatively, D is TRBD1 (5 bases). Germline loops: CDR1 SGHRS, CDR2 YFSETQ. The CDR3 covers 15 residues. V shed 3 bases and J shed 4 bases, with 13 bases lying between them. The CDR3 sequence: CASSSSWGINEKLFF. The CDR3 DNA reads as TGCGCCAGCAGCTCGAGTTGGGGGATTAATGAAAAACTGTTTTTT.

This clonotype was seen at least ten times. J is TRBJ2-7 and V is TRBV6-5; 7 nucleotides align to TRBD1. There are 16 residues in the CDR3. Germline V gene data show CDR1 as MNHEY and CDR2 as SVGAGI. Losses at the gene ends were 4 bases for V and 0 bases for J; bases not matched to a gene: 9. The CDR3 loop is CASSSLGQADSYEQYF. CDR3 DNA sequence: TGTGCCAGCAGTTCACTCGGACAGGCCGACTCCTACGAGCAGTACTTC.

In its sample, this clonotype was seen a few times. The rearrangement links TRBV6-6 to TRBJ1-6; D uncertain. Trimming cost V 5 bases and J 2 bases, with 10 bases left between them. The CDR3 consists of 15 residues. Germline values: CDR1 MNHNY, CDR2 SVGAGI (reference sequence). The CDR3 spells CASSVDGTYNSPLHF. CDR3 nucleotides: TGTGCCAGCAGTGTAGACGGCACCTATAATTCACCCCTCCACTTT.

This clonotype was detected ten times or more. The chain combines TRBV6-5 with TRBJ1-5; D not resolved. This CDR3 has 14 amino acids. Germline CDR1 reads MNHEY; CDR2 reads SVGAGI. With 5 bases removed from V and 3 bases from J, the gap between germline ends came to 11 bases. This CDR3 reads CASSITAFNQPQHF. The CDR3 coding sequence is TGTGCCAGCAGTATTACAGCCTTCAATCAGCCCCAGCATTTT.

The sample holds many counts of this clonotype. The V and J genes are TRBV7-2 and TRBJ1-2; D uncertain. The germline gives CDR1 SGHTA, CDR2 FQGNSA. This CDR3 comprises 14 residues. Trimming took off 4 bases at V and 1 base at J, with 10 bases between the two ends. CDR3 nucleotide sequence: TGTGCCAGCAGCTCCCATGCGGTTAACTATGGCTACACCTTC. Residues: CASSSHAVNYGYTF. The full variable domain, in which reference TRBV7-2 and TRBJ1-2 provide the parts outside the CDR3, is GAGVSQSPSNKVTEKGKDVELRCDPISGHTALYWYRQSLGQGLEFLIYFQGNSAPDKSGLPSDRFSAERTGGSVSTLTIQRTQQEDSAVYLCASSSHAVNYGYTFGSGTRLTVV.

This clonotype was picked up a small number of times. The V and J genes are TRBV19 and TRBJ2-2; D is possibly TRBD2 (5 bases). The CDR3 spans 16 residues. Germline values: CDR1 LNHDA, CDR2 SQIVND (reference sequence). Trimming shortened V by 3 bases and J by 1 base, and 12 bases separated the two germline ends. The CDR3 reads CASSIAGRLNTGELFF. The CDR3 coding sequence is TGTGCCAGTAGTATCGCGGGCAGGCTGAACACCGGGGAGCTGTTTTTT.

The V call is TRBV24-1, the J call TRBJ2-3, with D perhaps given as TRBD1 or TRBD2 (6 bases each). With 5 bases removed from V and 2 bases from J, the gap between germline ends came to 10 bases. The germline gives CDR1 KGHDR, CDR2 SFDVKD. The CDR3 has 14 residues. CDR3 DNA: TGTGCCACCAGTGGAGGGGGGTTCACAGATACGCAGTATTTT. It translates to CATSGGGFTDTQYF.

This clonotype has a count of ten or more. V is TRBV6-5 and J is TRBJ2-5, with unresolved D. V shed 5 bases and J shed 5 bases, with 9 bases lying between them. The CDR3 is made up of 12 amino acids. The germline V gene encodes CDR1 MNHEY and CDR2 SVGAGI. The CDR3 DNA is TGTGCCAGCAGTGGTTCGTCGGAGACCCAGTACTTC. It specifies CASSGSSETQYF.

The chain couples TRBV3-1 to TRBJ2-2; D remains ambiguous. The V end lost 8 bases, the J end lost 4 bases, and 11 bases lay between the germline ends. This CDR3 is built from 13 residues. Germline V lookup: CDR1 LGHDT, CDR2 YNNKEL (reference sequence). CDR3 loop: CASWSRPTGELFF. CDR3 DNA sequence: TGTGCCAGCTGGTCTCGGCCCACCGGGGAGCTGTTTTTT.

This clonotype has a count of ten or more. The chain recombines TRBV5-1 with TRBJ1-5, with no clear D. This CDR3 is 14 amino acids long. V lost 0 bases and J lost 9, with 13 bases in between. Germline V gene data show CDR1 as SGHRS and CDR2 as YFSETQ. The CDR3 DNA reads as TGCGCCAGCAGCTTGGTTACGGGAGGTCGGCCCCAGCATTTT. Translation: CASSLVTGGRPQHF.

This clonotype has more than one count but fewer than ten. The genes are TRBV3-1 and TRBJ1-5; D gene unclear. The length of the CDR3 is 16 residues. The V end was cut by 4 bases, the J end by 7 bases, with 20 bases between. Germline V lookup: CDR1 LGHDT, CDR2 YNNKEL (reference sequence). CDR3 DNA sequence: TGTGCCAGCAGCCTCCTTTTACCGCGAGCCCGCCAGCCCCAGCATTTT. It yields the protein CASSLLLPRARQPQHF.

This clonotype appeared a few times. This rearrangement joins TRBV4-1 to TRBJ1-2; D is uncertain. The V and J ends lost 0 bases and 0 bases respectively, with 20 bases between them. Germline assignment: CDR1 MGHRA and CDR2 YSYEKL. The CDR3 sequence is 19 residues long. CDR3 coding DNA: TGCGCCAGCAGCCAAGATCGAGGCCGGACGGTACCCTCTAACTATGGCTACACCTTC. Its translation: CASSQDRGRTVPSNYGYTF.

The chain carries TRBV19 and TRBJ2-7; D unresolved. Deletions cut 3 bases from V and 3 bases from J, with 9 bases between. Germline lookup yields CDR1 LNHDA and CDR2 SQIVND (reference sequence). This CDR3 spans 13 amino acids. The chain's CDR3 is CASSMNDNYEQYF. The CDR3 nucleotides are TGTGCCAGTAGTATGAACGACAACTACGAGCAGTACTTC.

CDR3 amino acids: CASSVSGVSTNEQFF. The CDR3 bases are TGCGCCAGCAGTGTTAGCGGGGTGTCTACCAATGAGCAGTTCTTC. The chain has TRBV10-2 and TRBJ2-1; 8 bases agree with TRBD2. The CDR3 is made up of 15 amino acids. From germline, CDR1 is WSHSY and CDR2 SAAADI. The junction had 8 bases not matched to a gene; V was cut back by 4 bases and J by 6 bases.

This clonotype was seen at least ten times. The chain has TRBV9 and TRBJ2-5, with 8 bases fitting TRBD1. V lost 2 bases to trimming and J lost 5 bases; unmatched junction nucleotides: 11. The CDR3 sequence is 16 residues long. Germline values: CDR1 SGDLS, CDR2 YYNGEE. The CDR3 spells CASSVSPRDRRETQYF. CDR3 in DNA: TGTGCCAGCAGCGTCTCCCCCCGGGACAGGCGGGAGACCCAGTACTTC.

The table lists this clonotype with a few counts. The chain joins TRBV5-6 to TRBJ2-1; D uncertain. There are 12 residues in the CDR3. The V end was cut by 4 bases, the J end by 15 bases, with 17 bases between. From germline, CDR1 is SGHDT and CDR2 YYEEEE. The CDR3 loop is CASSLGGRKRFF. Written as DNA, the CDR3 is TGTGCCAGCAGCCTCGGTGGTCGGAAACGGTTCTTC. The full variable domain, rest sourced from reference TRBV5-6 and TRBJ2-1, is DAGVTQSPTHLIKTRGQQVTLRCSPKSGHDTVSWYQQALGQGPQFIFQYYEEEERQRGNFPDRFSGHQFPNYSSELNVNALLLGDSALYLCASSLGGRKRFFGPGTRLTVL.

This clonotype has a handful of counts. The rearrangement links TRBV20-1 to TRBJ2-3; the match to TRBD2 covers 10 bases. The CDR3 totals 15 residues. Germline V gene sequence: CDR1 DFQATT, CDR2 SNEGSKA (reference sequence). V lost 4 bases, J lost 3 bases, and 7 bases stayed unmatched. In DNA, the CDR3 is TGCAGTGCTACCCGCAGCGGGGGGGCGACAGATACGCAGTATTTT. This sequence encodes CSATRSGGATDTQYF.